Below, 10 T cell receptor beta chains from the same sample are listed, as sequenced in a study of PD-L1 blockade in urothelial cancer (dated by TCRdb to about 2017). To prepare the library, the immunoSEQ multiplex PCR assay was applied. TCRdb holds this immuneACCESS table with in-frame rearrangements only. Some clones are missing; in checked studies, unresolved V genes explain under half, and the rest has no known cause. Recorded for this sample are about 93,000 clones; about 90% of them occurred a single time. The ten largest clones capture 1.5% to 2% of the sample. The time point label for this specimen denotes: pretreatment peripheral blood. Sequencing was performed on PBMCs, taken around atezolizumab (anti-PD-L1) treatment. Receptors originate from a man between 60 and 70 years old with urothelial cancer.

The chain joins TRBV30 to TRBJ2-2; D is perhaps TRBD1 (6 bases). The ends were cut back, 0 bases at V and 4 bases at J, with 12 bases in the middle. The CDR3 runs 15 residues. Germline assignment: CDR1 GTSNPN and CDR2 SVGIG (reference sequence). The CDR3 bases are TGTGCCTGGAGTGTAGCAGGGGTTGGCACCGGGGAGCTGTTTTTT. It translates to CAWSVAGVGTGELFF.

J is TRBJ2-1 and V is TRBV4-2; 13 bases line up with TRBD2. Germline loops: CDR1 LGHNA, CDR2 YNFKEQ. J gave up 1 base and V 5 bases, and 5 bases lay outside the gene matches. The CDR3 sequence is 17 residues long. The CDR3 loop is CASSMTSGGRSYNEQFF. As DNA, the CDR3 is TGTGCCAGCAGCATGACTAGCGGGGGGAGGTCCTACAATGAGCAGTTCTTC.

V gene TRBV6-1 combines with J gene TRBJ2-2; 7 positions match TRBD1. V lost 8 bases to trimming and J lost 5 bases; unmatched junction nucleotides: 11. CDR1 and CDR2 from the germline V gene are MNHNS and SASEGT. The CDR3 spans 15 residues. The CDR3 bases are TGTGCCAGCTACGAGGCGGGCAGGGGGACCGGGGAGCTGTTTTTT. This gives the protein CASYEAGRGTGELFF.

The V call is TRBV6-5, the J call TRBJ2-5; D perhaps matches TRBD1 (6 bases). Trimming left V 1 base short and J 4 bases short, with 10 bases between. The CDR3 contains 14 residues. Germline V gene sequence: CDR1 MNHEY, CDR2 SVGAGI. DNA of the CDR3: TGTGCCAGCAGTTACTGGCAGGGGAGAGAGACCCAGTACTTC. Encoded protein: CASSYWQGRETQYF.

The J gene is TRBJ2-1, the V gene TRBV7-2; 9 nucleotides match TRBD1. Trimming took 5 bases from V and 2 from J; bases not matched to a gene: 4. This CDR3 contains 15 residues. Germline V gene sequence: CDR1 SGHTA, CDR2 FQGNSA. This CDR3 is CASSEGQGTYNEQFF. The CDR3 region has the DNA TGTGCCAGCAGCGAGGGACAGGGCACCTACAATGAGCAGTTCTTC. Full variable domain (outside the CDR3, taken from reference TRBV7-2 and TRBJ2-1): GAGVSQSPSNKVTEKGKDVELRCDPISGHTALYWYRQSLGQGLEFLIYFQGNSAPDKSGLPSDRFSAERTGGSVSTLTIQRTQQEDSAVYLCASSEGQGTYNEQFFGPGTRLTVL.

In nucleotides, the CDR3 is TGTGCCAGCAGCTTCCCAAAAGCCCACCCGCTCGCGGGTGAAAAACTGTTTTTT. It codes for CASSFPKAHPLAGEKLFF. The V gene is TRBV7-8, the J gene TRBJ1-4; D is uncertain. Trimming stripped 3 bases from V and 7 bases from J, with 24 bases between. Germline loops: CDR1 SGHVS, CDR2 FQNEAQ. This CDR3 spans 18 amino acids.

J is TRBJ1-4 and V is TRBV18; 11 bases agree with TRBD1. V lost 3 bases and J lost 5; bases outside the gene matches: 2. The V gene's germline CDR1 is KGHSH and CDR2 LQKENI. CDR3 length: 15 residues. The CDR3 DNA reads as TGTGCCAGCTCACCGGGGGACAGGGGGAATGAAAAACTGTTTTTT. Translation gives CASSPGDRGNEKLFF.

The rearrangement uses TRBV6-5 and TRBJ1-2, with 8 bases that match TRBD1. J lost 4 bases, V lost 6 bases, and 4 bases had no gene match. The germline V gene has CDR1 MNHEY and CDR2 SVGAGI. The CDR3 sequence is 13 residues long. The CDR3 DNA reads TGTGCCAGCAGCCAGGGACAGGTCTATGGCTACACCTTC. Translation gives CASSQGQVYGYTF.

This clone was observed a single time. V and J are TRBV6-5 and TRBJ2-3; perhaps TRBD2 as D (6 bases). The germline CDR1 and CDR2 sequences are MNHEY and SVGAGI. The CDR3 length is 15 residues. V was trimmed by 0 bases and J by 7 bases, leaving 14 bases between them. The CDR3 protein is CASSYSPGSGNTQYF. The CDR3 DNA reads as TGTGCCAGCAGTTACTCTCCCGGTAGCGGAAATACGCAGTATTTT.

This chain connects TRBV5-1 to TRBJ1-2; D may be TRBD1 (6 bases). CDR3 length equals 13 residues. Trimming took 3 bases from V and 6 from J, leaving 12 bases between them. Germline lookup yields CDR1 SGHRS and CDR2 YFSETQ. The CDR3 DNA follows: TGCGCCAGCAGCTCAGGGGCCAGGGATGGCTACACCTTC. Its translation: CASSSGARDGYTF.